A selection of T cell receptor beta chains follows, all from one sample in a study of vaccination and CD4 T cells after COVID-19. A single record per CDR3 protein comes from TCRdb applying MiXCR to the PCR reads. This table holds about 3,800 distinct CDR3 sequences, 15% to 20% found once. The antigens of these receptors remain unknown. Sequenced: CD4+ T cells from blood, cultured in vitro. The receptor source for this set is a human donor who had recovered from COVID-19. The CDR3 runs from the conserved cysteine through the conserved F or W. The D gene is left open where the match is weak. Not every row has a clone size; where given, it reads once, few, many or a size class.

size	D	V	J	DNA	CDR3
few	TRBD2	TRBV7-6	TRBJ2-5	TGTGCCAGCAGCTTCCAATCCAGACTAGCAGGGGAGACCCAGTACTTC	CASSFQSRLAGETQYF
few	.	TRBV18	TRBJ1-1	TGTGCCAGCTCCCAAGACCCTAAGGGTGAAGCTTTCTTT	CASSQDPKGEAFF
medium-sized	TRBD1	TRBV20-1	TRBJ1-3	TGCAGTGCTTCACAGGGGGCTGGAAACACCATATATTTT	CSASQGAGNTIYF
.	TRBD2	TRBV9	TRBJ2-1	TGTGCCAGCAGCCCCCAGCGGGGACGTTACAATGAGCAGTTCTTC	CASSPQRGRYNEQFF
.	.	TRBV12-3/TRBV12-4	TRBJ1-5	TGTGCCAGCAGCCCCCGGGGTTATAGCAATCAGCCCCAGCATTTT	CASSPRGYSNQPQHF
.	TRBD2	TRBV2	TRBJ2-4	TGTGCCAGCCTAAGTGCGGGGGGTGTCAAAAACATTCAGTACTTC	CASLSAGGVKNIQYF
.	TRBD1	TRBV9	TRBJ1-6	TGTGCCAGCAGCCCCCGGACAGGGGCCAATTCACCCCTCCACTTT	CASSPRTGANSPLHF
.	.	TRBV18	TRBJ2-7	TGTGCCAGCTCCCCCGGGGAGGACGAGCAGTACTTC	CASSPGEDEQYF
few	.	TRBV30	TRBJ1-2	TGTGCCTGGAGTGGGGGGTCAGATGGCTACACCTTC	CAWSGGSDGYTF
few	TRBD2	TRBV30	TRBJ2-3	TGTGCCTGGAGTGGTAGACTAGCGGGGGGACCCCAAAACACAGATACGCAGTATTTT	CAWSGRLAGGPQNTDTQYF
.	TRBD2	TRBV5-4	TRBJ2-1	TGTGCCAGCAGCTTGGGGGAGGGCTACTACAATGAGCAGTTCTTC	CASSLGEGYYNEQFF
.	TRBD1	TRBV30	TRBJ1-1	TGTGCCTGGAGCCCAGGGGGGGGCACTGAAGCTTTCTTT	CAWSPGGGTEAFF
.	TRBD1	TRBV7-2	TRBJ2-1	TGTGCCAGCAGCTTCCAGGGGGCGTCAGGTCATGAGCAGTTCTTC	CASSFQGASGHEQFF
.	.	TRBV18	TRBJ1-2	TGTGCCAGCTCACCACAGGGGGGAACCGGTGGCTACACCTTC	CASSPQGGTGGYTF
few	TRBD2	TRBV12-3/TRBV12-4	TRBJ2-1	TGTGCCAGCAGCTCTAGCGGGGGCGGTGAGCAGTTCTTC	CASSSSGGGEQFF
few	TRBD1	TRBV2	TRBJ1-3	TGTGCCAGCAGTGAAAACAGGGGCGGGAACACCATATATTTT	CASSENRGGNTIYF
few	TRBD2	TRBV20-1	TRBJ2-7	TGCAGTGCTAGAGTCACGGGAGGGGTTGACAACGAGCAGTACTTC	CSARVTGGVDNEQYF
medium-sized	TRBD1	TRBV19	TRBJ1-5	TGTGCCACCAAGGACAGGGGAAGGAATCAGCCCCAGCATTTT	CATKDRGRNQPQHF
medium-sized	TRBD1	TRBV11-3	TRBJ2-5	TGTGCCAGCAGCCGTCCGGGACAGGGAGGAGAGACCCAGTACTTC	CASSRPGQGGETQYF
medium-sized	TRBD1	TRBV2	TRBJ1-2	TGTGCCAGCAGTGGGACAGGATTCTATGGCTACACCTTC	CASSGTGFYGYTF
.	.	TRBV5-1	TRBJ2-3	TGCGCCAGCAGCTTAGGGGGGGGCACAGATACGCAGTATTTT	CASSLGGGTDTQYF
few	.	TRBV20-1	TRBJ2-1	TGCAGTGCTACTAAACTAGAGGACGCGGACAATGAGCAGTTCTTC	CSATKLEDADNEQFF
medium-sized	.	TRBV6-1	TRBJ2-7	TGTGCCAGCAGGAAAGCCGGGGACCACGGCGAGCAGTACTTC	CASRKAGDHGEQYF